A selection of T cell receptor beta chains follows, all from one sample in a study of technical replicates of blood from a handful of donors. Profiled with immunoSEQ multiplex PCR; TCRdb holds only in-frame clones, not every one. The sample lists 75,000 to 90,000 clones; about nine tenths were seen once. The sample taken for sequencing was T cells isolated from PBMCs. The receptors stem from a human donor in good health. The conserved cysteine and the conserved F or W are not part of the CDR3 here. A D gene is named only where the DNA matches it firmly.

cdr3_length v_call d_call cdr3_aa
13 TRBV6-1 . ASSSQVGIGDEQF
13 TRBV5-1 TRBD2 ASSLGGSQSYEQY
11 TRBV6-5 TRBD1 ASRGQPHQPQH
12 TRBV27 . ASSLRRDSYEQY
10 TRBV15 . ATSRAHNEQF
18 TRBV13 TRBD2 ASSLEGRLAGATSTDTQY
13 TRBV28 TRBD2 ASYYGTSNMYEQY
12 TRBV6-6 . ASSAGLSNYGYT
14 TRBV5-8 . ASSLDAAVSSYEQY
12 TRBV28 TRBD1 ASSLRPTGHGYT
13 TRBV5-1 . ASSLVGSGAAEAF
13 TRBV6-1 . ASSEASQMNTEAF
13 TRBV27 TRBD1 ATTKWDRDTGELF
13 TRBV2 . ASRRSAGYTGELF